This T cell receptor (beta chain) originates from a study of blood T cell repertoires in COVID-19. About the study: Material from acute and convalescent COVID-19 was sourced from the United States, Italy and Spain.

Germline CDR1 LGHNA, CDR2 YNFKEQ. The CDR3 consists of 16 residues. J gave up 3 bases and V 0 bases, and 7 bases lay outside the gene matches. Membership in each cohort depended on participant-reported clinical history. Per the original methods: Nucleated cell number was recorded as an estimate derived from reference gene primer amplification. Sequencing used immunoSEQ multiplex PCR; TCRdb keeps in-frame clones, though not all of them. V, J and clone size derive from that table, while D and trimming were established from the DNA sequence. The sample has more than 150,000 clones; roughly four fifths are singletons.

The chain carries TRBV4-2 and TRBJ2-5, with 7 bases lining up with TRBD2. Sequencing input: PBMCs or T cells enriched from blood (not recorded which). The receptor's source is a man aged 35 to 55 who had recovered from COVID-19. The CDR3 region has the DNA TGTGCCAGCAGCCAAGATAGGACTAGGGAAAAAGAGACCCAGTACTTC. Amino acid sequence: CASSQDRTREKETQYF.